This T cell receptor beta chain was observed in a study of cytomegalovirus exposure and HLA in healthy donors. For the study at large: Approximately 180 million T cells yielded roughly 100 million unique TCR beta sequences, as an earlier analysis found. There were approximately 81 million unique TCRs (from HLA-typed donors) in an early data release.

This PCR relied on a set of 60 Vbeta primers and 13 Jbeta primers. The assay was immunoSEQ multiplex PCR, and TCRdb's table has in-frame clones only and misses some. The sample shows 150,000 or so clones, about 80% of them seen only once. To note about this clone: Its antigen is not identified.

Findings of the study overall: Productive rates of about 87% or about 30% were seen for most TCR beta V segments in an earlier analysis. Reportedly, fewer N-insertions than the 666-donor mean appeared in an Asian-associated ancestry cluster in a later analysis.

V was shortened by 3 bases and J by 1 base, with 3 bases between the two germline ends. The CDR3 sequence is 13 residues long. Germline CDR1 KGHSH, CDR2 LQKENI. The specimen was PBMCs. This sequence originates from a man between 25 and 39 years old in good health and CMV-seropositive. This chain connects TRBV18 to TRBJ2-2; D uncertain. CDR3: CASSPQNTGELFF. The CDR3 bases are TGTGCCAGCTCACCCCAGAACACCGGGGAGCTGTTTTTT. The variable domain in full, with the rest retrieved from reference TRBV18 and TRBJ2-2, is NAGVMQNPRHLVRRRGQEARLRCSPMKGHSHVYWYRQLPEEGLKFMVYLQKENIIDESGMPKERFSAEFPKEGPSILRIQQVVRGDSAAYFCASSPQNTGELFFGEGSRLTVL.